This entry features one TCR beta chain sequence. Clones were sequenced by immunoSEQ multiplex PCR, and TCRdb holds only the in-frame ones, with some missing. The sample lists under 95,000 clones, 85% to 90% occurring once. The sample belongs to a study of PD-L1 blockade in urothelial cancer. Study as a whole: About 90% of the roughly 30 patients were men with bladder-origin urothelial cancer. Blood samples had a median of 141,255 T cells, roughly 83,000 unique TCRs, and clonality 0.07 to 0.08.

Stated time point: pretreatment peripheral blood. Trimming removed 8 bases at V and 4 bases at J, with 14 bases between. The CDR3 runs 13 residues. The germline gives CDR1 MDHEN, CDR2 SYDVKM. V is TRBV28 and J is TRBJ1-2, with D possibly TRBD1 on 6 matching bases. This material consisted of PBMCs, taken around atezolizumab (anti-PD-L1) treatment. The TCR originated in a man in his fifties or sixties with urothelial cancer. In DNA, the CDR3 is TGTGCCAGCGGGGCAGGGGATGGCTATGGCTACACCTTC. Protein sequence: CASGAGDGYGYTF.